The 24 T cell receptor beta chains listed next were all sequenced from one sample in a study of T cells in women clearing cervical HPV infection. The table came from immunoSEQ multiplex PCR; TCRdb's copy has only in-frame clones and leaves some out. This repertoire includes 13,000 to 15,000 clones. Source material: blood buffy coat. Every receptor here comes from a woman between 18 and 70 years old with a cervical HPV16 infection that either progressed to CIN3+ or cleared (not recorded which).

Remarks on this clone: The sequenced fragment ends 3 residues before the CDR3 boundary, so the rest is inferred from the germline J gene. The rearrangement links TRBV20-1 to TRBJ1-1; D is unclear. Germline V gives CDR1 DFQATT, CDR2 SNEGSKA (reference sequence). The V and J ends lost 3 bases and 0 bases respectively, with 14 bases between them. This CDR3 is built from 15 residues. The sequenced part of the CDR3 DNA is TGCAGTGCTAGGAGGTTCGAAGCGATGAACACTGAA. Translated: CSARRFEAMNTE. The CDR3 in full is CSARRFEAMNTEAFF.

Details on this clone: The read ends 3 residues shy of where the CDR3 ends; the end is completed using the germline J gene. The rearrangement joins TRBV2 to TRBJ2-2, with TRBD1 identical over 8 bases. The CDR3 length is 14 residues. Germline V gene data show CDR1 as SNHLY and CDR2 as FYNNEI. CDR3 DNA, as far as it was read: TGTGCCAGCAGTCTCGACAGGGGAAATGAAAAG. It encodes CASSLDRGNEK. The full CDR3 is CASSLDRGNEKLFF.

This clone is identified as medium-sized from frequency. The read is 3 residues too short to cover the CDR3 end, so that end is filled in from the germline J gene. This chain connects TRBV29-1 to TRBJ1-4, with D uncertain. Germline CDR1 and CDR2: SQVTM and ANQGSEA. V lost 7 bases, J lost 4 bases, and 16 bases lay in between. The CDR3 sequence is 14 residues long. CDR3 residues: CSASLRSINEKLFF. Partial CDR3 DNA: TGCAGCGCCTCTTTGCGGTCAATTAATGAAAAA. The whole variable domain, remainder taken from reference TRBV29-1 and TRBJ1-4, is SAVISQKPSRDICQRGTSLTIQCQVDSQVTMMFWYRQQPGQSLTLIATANQGSEATYESGFVIDKFPISRPNLTFSTLTVSNMSPEDSSIYLCSASLRSINEKLFFGSGTQLSVL.

CDR3 bases read: TGTGCCAGTAGTACCGGCCCGGACAGGCCAAATCAGCCC. Translating it yields CASSTGPDRPNQP. In full, the CDR3 reads CASSTGPDRPNQPQHF. This sequence joins TRBV19 and TRBJ1-5; 7 nucleotides match TRBD1. Sequencing ends 3 residues short of the CDR3 end; the germline J gene provides the rest. Trimming removed 4 bases from V and 4 bases from J; junction bases left unmatched: 10. This CDR3 has 16 residues. Per the germline V gene, CDR1 is LNHDA and CDR2 is SQIVND (reference sequence).

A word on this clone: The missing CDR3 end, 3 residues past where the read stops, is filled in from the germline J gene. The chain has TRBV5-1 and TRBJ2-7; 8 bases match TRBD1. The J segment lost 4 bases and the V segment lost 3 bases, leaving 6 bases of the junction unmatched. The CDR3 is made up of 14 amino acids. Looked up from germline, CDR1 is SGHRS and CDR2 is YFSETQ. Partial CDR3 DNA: TGCGCCAGCAGCTCGCGAGGGACAGGTTACGAG. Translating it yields CASSSRGTGYE. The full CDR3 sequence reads CASSSRGTGYEQYF.

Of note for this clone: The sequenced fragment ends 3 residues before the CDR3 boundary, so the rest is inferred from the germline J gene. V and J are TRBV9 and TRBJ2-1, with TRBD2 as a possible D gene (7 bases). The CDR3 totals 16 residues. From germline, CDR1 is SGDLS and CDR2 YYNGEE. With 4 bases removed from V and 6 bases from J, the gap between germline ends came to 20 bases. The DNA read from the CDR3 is TGTGCCAGCAGCCCCGGTGGTGGTGGGGGGGCCAATGAG. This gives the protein CASSPGGGGGANE. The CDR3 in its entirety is CASSPGGGGGANEQFF. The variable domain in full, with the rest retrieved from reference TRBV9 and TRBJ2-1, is DSGVTQTPKHLITATGQRVTLRCSPRSGDLSVYWYQQSLDQGLQFLIQYYNGEERAKGNILERFSAQQFPDLHSELNLSSLELGDSALYFCASSPGGGGGANEQFFGPGTRLTVL.

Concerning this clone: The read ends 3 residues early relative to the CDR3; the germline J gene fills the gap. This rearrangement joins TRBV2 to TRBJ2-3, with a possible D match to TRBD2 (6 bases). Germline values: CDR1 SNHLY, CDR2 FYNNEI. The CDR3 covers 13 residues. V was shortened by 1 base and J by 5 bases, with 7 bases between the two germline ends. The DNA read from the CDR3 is TGTGCCAGCAGTGAAGGGCGGGAAGATACG. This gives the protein CASSEGREDT. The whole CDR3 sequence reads CASSEGREDTQYF.

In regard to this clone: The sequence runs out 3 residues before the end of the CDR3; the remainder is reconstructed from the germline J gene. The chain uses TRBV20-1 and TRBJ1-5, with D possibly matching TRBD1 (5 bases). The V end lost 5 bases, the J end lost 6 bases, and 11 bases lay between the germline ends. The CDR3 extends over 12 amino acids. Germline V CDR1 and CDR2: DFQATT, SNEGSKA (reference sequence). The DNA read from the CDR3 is TGCAGTGCTCAGTGGGGCGGTCAGCCC. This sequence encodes CSAQWGGQP. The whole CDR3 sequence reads CSAQWGGQPQHF.

The sequenced part of the CDR3 DNA is TGTGCCAGCAGCGAAGACTACTCCGGCGAG. Its protein product is CASSEDYSGE. The CDR3, in full, reads CASSEDYSGEQYF. The rearrangement uses TRBV7-3 and TRBJ2-7; TRBD2 might be the D (5 bases). The CDR3 goes on 3 residues after the read ends, and that part is filled in from the germline J gene. With 5 bases removed from V and 6 bases from J, the gap between germline ends came to 14 bases. Germline assignment: CDR1 SGHTA and CDR2 FQGTGA. The CDR3 is made up of 13 amino acids.

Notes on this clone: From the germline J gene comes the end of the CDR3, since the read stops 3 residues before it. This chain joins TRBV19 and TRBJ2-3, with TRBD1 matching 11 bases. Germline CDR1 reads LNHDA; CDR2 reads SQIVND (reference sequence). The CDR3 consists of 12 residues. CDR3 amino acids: CASRGQGETQYF. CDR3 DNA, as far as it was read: TGTGCCAGTAGGGGACAGGGGGAGACG.

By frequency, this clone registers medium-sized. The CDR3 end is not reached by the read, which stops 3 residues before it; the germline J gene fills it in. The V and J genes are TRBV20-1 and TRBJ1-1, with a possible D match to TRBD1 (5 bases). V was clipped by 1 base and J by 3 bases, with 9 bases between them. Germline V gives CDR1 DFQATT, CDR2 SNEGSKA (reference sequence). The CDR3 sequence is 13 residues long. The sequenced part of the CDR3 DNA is TGCAGTGCTAGAGGCAGGGCGGACACTGAA. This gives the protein CSARGRADTE. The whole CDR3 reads CSARGRADTEAFF.

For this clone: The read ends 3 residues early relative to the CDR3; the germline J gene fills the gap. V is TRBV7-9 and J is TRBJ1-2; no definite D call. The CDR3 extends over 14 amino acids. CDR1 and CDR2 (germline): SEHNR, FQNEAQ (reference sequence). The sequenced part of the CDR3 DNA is TGTGCCAGCAGCCCCTCCACAACCAACAATGAC. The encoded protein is CASSPSTTNND. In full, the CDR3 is CASSPSTTNNDYTF.

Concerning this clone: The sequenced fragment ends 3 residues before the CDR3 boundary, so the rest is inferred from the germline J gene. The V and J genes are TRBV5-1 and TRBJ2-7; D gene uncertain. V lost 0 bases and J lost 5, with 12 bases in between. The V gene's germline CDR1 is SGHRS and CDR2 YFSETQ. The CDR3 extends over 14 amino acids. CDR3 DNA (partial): TGCGCCAGCAGCTTGGTGGCAGGCCCACACGAG. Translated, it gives CASSLVAGPHE. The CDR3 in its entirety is CASSLVAGPHEQYF.

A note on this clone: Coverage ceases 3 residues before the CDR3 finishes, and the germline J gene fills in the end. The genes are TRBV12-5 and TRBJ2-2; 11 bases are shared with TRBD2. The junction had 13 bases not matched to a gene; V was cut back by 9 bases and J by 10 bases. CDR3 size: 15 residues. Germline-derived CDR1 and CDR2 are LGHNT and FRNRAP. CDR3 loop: CASSTGTSGLEELFF. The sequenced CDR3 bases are TGTGCTAGCTCTACCGGGACTAGCGGTTTGGAGGAG.

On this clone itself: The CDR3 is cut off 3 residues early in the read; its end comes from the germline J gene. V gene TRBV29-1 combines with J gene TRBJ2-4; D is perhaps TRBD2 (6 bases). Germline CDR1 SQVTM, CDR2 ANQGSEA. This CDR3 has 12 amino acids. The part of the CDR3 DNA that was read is TGCAGCGTTCTACCTCCTGGAGGGGTT. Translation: CSVLPPGGV. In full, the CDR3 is CSVLPPGGVQYF. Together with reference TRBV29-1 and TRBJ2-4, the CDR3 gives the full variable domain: SAVISQKPSRDICQRGTSLTIQCQVDSQVTMMFWYRQQPGQSLTLIATANQGSEATYESGFVIDKFPISRPNLTFSTLTVSNMSPEDSSIYLCSVLPPGGVQYFGAGTRLSVL.

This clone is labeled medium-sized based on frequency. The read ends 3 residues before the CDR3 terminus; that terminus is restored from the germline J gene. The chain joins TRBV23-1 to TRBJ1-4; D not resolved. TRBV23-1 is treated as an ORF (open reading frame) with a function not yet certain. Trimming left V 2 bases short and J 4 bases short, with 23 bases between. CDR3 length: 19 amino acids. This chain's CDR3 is CASSQLPRGPPIFNEKLFF. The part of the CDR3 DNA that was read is TGCGCCAGCAGTCAACTCCCCCGCGGGCCACCGATCTTTAATGAAAAA.

The CDR3 protein is CASSERTGGSDTYTF. Incomplete CDR3 DNA: TGTGCCAGCAGCGAACGGACAGGGGGTTCGGATACC. The V call is TRBV7-9, the J call TRBJ1-2, with 10 bases aligning to TRBD1. The read is 3 residues too short to cover the CDR3 end, so that end is filled in from the germline J gene. There are 15 residues in the CDR3. Looked up from germline, CDR1 is SEHNR and CDR2 is FQNEAQ (reference sequence). Based on the CDR3 plus reference TRBV7-9 and TRBJ1-2, the full variable domain is DTGVSQNPRHKITKRGQNVTFRCDPISEHNRLYWYRQTLGQGPEFLTYFQNEAQLEKSRLLSDRFSAERPKGSFSTLEIQRTEQGDSAMYLCASSERTGGSDTYTFGSGTRLTVV.

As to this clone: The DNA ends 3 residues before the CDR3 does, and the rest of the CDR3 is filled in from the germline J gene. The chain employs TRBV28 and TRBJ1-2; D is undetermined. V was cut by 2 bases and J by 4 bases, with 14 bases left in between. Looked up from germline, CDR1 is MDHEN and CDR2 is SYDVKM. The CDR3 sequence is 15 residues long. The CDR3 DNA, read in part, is TGTGCCAGCAGTTTAGGGCAGGCGATTACCTATGGC. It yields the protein CASSLGQAITYG. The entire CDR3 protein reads CASSLGQAITYGYTF.

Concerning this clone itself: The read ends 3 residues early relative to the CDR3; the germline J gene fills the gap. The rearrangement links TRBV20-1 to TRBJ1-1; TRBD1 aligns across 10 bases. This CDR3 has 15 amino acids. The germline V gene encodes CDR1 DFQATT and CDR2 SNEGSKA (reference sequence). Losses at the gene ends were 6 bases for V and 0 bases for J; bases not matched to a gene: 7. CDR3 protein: CSAVRTGGVNTEAFF. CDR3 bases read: TGCAGTGCCGTAAGGACAGGGGGGGTGAACACTGAA.

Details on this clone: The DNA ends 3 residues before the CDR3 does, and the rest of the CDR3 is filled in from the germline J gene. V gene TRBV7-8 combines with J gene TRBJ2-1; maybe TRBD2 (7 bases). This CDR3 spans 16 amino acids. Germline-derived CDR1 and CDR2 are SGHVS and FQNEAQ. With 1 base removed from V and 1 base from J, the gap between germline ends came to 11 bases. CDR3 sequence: CASSLDGGTSYNEQFF. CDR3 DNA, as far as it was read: TGTGCCAGCAGCTTAGACGGGGGGACATCCTACAATGAG.

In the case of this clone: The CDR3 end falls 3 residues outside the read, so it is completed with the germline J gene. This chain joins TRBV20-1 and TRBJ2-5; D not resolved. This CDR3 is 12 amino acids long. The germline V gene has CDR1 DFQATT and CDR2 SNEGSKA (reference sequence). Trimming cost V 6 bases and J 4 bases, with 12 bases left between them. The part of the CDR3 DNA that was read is TGCAGTGCCCTGGGCAGTGGAGAGACC. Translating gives CSALGSGET. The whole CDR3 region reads CSALGSGETQYF.

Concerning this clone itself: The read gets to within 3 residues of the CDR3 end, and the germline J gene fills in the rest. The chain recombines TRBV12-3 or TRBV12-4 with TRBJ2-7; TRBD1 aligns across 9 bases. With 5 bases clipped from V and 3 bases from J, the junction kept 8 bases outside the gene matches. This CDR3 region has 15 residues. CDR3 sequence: CASSLSGTGRYEQYF. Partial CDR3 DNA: TGTGCCAGCAGTCTCTCCGGGACAGGGCGCTACGAG.

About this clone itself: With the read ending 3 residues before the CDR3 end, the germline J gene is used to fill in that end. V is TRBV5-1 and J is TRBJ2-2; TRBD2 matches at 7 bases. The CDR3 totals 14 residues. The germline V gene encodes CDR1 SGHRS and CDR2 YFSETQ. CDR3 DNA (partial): TGCGCCAGCAGCTTGTGGGGGGGGAGTGAAAAG. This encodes CASSLWGGSEK. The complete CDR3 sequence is CASSLWGGSEKLFF.

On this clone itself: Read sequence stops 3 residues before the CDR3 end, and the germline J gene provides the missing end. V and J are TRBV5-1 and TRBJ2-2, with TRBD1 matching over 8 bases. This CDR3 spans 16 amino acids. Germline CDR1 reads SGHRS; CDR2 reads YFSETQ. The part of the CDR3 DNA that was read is TGCGCCAGCAGCTTGGGGGAGACAGGGGCGGCTGAAAAG. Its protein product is CASSLGETGAAEK. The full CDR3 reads CASSLGETGAAEKLFF.